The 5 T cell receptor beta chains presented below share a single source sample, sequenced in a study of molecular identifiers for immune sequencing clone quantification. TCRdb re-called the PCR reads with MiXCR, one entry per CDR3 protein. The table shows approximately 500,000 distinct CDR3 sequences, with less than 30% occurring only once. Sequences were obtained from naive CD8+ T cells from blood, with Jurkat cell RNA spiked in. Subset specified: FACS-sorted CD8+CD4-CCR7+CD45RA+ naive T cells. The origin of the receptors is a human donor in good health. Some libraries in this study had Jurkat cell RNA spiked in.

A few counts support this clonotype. CDR3: CASSLPIETSVNEQFF. The CDR3 DNA reads as TGTGCCAGCAGTCTACCAATCGAAACTAGCGTGAATGAGCAGTTCTTC. The rearrangement joins TRBV28 to TRBJ2-1, with 7 positions matching TRBD2. Trimming took 5 bases from V and 7 from J; bases not matched to a gene: 14. Per germline, CDR1 MDHEN and CDR2 SYDVKM. This CDR3 contains 16 residues.

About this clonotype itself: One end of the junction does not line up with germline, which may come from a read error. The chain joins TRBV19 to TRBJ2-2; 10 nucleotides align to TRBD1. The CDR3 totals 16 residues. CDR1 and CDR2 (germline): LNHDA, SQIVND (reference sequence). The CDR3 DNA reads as TGTGCCAGTAGTACCGGGACAGGGGTTTTCACCAGGGAGCTGTTTTTT. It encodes CASSTGTGVFTRELFF.

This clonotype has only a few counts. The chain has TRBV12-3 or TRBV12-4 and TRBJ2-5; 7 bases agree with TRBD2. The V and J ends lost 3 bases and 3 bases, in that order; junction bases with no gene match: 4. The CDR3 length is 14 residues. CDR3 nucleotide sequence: TGTGCCAGCAGTTTTATTACTAGCGAAGAGACCCAGTACTTC. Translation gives CASSFITSEETQYF.

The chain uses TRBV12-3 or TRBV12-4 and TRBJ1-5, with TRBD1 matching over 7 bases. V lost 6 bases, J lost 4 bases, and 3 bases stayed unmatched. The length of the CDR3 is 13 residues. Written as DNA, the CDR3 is TGTGCCAGCAGAGGGACAGTTAATCAGCCCCAGCATTTT. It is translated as CASRGTVNQPQHF.

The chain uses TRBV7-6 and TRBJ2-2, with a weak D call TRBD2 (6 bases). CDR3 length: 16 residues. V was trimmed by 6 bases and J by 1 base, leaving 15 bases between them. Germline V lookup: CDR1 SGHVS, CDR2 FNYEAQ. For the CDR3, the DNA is TGTGCCAGCAGTCAGCAGCGGGTGCGGAACACCGGGGAGCTGTTTTTT. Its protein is CASSQQRVRNTGELFF.